This T cell receptor beta chain is drawn from a study of blood T cell repertoires in COVID-19. Study-wide context: Samples of COVID-19 (acute and convalescent) were obtained from the United States, Italy and Spain. Sample material is recorded as cDNA or gDNA derived from T cells, B-cell-depleted T cells, or PBMCs.

While infection was still active, Seattle patients were enrolled and then followed longitudinally. Germline V gene lookup returns CDR1 LGHNA and CDR2 YSLEER. V was pared by 0 bases and J by 5 bases, with 22 bases between. This CDR3 region has 18 residues. Authors' data handling: Quantification of nucleated cells was approximated via reference gene primer amplification. The assay was immunoSEQ multiplex PCR, and TCRdb's table has in-frame clones only and misses some. The V and J calls and clone size were taken over from that table, and D and trimming were inferred from the DNA. The sample has 150,000 to 200,000 clones; about three quarters are singletons.

The sequence came from an elderly woman with COVID-19, enrolled during active disease. The sequencing sample was made of peripheral blood. The chain links TRBV4-3 to TRBJ2-5; D possibly corresponds to TRBD2 (5 bases). The CDR3 sequence: CASSQDWTLTRFGETQYF. The CDR3 nucleotides read TGCGCCAGCAGCCAAGATTGGACCTTAACTAGGTTCGGGGAGACCCAGTACTTC.